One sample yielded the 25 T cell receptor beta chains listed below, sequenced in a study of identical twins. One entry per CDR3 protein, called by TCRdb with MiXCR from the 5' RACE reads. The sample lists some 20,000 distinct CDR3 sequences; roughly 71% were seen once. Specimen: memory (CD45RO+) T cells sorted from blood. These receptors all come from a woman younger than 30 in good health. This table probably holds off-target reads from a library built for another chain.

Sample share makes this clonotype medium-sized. This CDR3 reads CASSGVGDREQFF. In DNA, the CDR3 is TGTGCCAGCAGTGGCGTAGGGGACCGTGAGCAGTTCTTC. The rearrangement joins TRBV2 to TRBJ2-1; either TRBD1 or TRBD2 may supply D (5 bases each). Trimming stripped 4 bases from V and 9 bases from J, with 13 bases between. The CDR3 extends over 13 amino acids. Germline CDR1 SNHLY, CDR2 FYNNEI.

The CDR3: CASSLGLAGSSKNIQYF. CDR3 nucleotides: TGTGCCAGCAGCCTCGGACTAGCTGGGAGTTCAAAAAACATTCAGTACTTC. V usage is TRBV7-8 and J usage is TRBJ2-4, with 8 positions matching TRBD2. The CDR3 has 17 amino acids. With 5 bases clipped from V and 4 bases from J, the junction kept 13 bases outside the gene matches. Germline V gene lookup returns CDR1 SGHVS and CDR2 FQNEAQ.

CDR3 amino acids: CASSSAGGDYEQYF. CDR3 DNA sequence: TGTGCCAGCAGTTCCGCGGGGGGAGACTACGAGCAGTACTTC. The V gene is TRBV6-6, the J gene TRBJ2-7; 8 bases are shared with TRBD2. Germline V lookup: CDR1 MNHNY, CDR2 SVGAGI (reference sequence). The V and J ends lost 4 bases and 3 bases, in that order; junction bases with no gene match: 5. This CDR3 has 14 amino acids.

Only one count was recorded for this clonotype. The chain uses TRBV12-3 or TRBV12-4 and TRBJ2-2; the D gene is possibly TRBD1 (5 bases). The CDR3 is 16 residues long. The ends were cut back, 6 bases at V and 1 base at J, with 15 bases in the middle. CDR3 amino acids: CASSRWGAENTGELFF. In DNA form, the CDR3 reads TGTGCCAGCAGCCGCTGGGGCGCGGAGAACACCGGGGAGCTGTTTTTT.

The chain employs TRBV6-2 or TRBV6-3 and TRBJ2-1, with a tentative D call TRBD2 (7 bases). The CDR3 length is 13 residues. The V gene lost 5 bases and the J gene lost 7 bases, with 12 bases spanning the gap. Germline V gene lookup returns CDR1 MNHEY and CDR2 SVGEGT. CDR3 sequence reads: CASSRTRGNEQFF. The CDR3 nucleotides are TGTGCCAGCAGTCGGACTAGGGGGAATGAGCAGTTCTTC.

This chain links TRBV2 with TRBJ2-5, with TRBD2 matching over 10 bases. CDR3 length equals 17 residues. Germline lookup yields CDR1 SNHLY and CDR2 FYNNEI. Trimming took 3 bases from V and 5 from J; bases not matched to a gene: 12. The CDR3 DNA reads TGTGCCAGCAGTGACGTACTAGCGGGGACGGAGGGGGAGACCCAGTACTTC. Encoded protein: CASSDVLAGTEGETQYF.

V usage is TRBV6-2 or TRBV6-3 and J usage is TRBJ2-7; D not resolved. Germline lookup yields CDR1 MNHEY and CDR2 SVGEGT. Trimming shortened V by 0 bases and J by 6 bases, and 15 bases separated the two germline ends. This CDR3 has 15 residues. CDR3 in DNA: TGTGCCAGCAGTTACTCTGCGATACGGCCTACCGAGCAGTACTTC. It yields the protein CASSYSAIRPTEQYF.

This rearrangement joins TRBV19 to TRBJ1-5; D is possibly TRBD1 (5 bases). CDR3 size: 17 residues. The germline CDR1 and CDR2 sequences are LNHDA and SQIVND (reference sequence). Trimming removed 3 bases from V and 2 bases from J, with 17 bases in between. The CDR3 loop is CASSMVAGRGRNQPQHF. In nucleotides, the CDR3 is TGTGCCAGTAGTATGGTAGCGGGACGTGGGCGCAATCAGCCCCAGCATTTT.

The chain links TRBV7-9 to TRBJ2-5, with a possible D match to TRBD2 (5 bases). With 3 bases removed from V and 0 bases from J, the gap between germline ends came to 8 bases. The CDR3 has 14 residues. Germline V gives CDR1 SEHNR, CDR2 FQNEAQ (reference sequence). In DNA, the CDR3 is TGTGCCAGCAGCTTTCGAGGGTACCAAGAGACCCAGTACTTC. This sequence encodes CASSFRGYQETQYF.

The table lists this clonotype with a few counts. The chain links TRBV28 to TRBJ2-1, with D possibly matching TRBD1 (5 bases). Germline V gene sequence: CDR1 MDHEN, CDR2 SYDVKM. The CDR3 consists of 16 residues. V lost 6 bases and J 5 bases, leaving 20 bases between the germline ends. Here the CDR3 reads CASREQGVSQNNEQFF. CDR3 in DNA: TGTGCCAGCAGGGAGCAGGGTGTCAGCCAGAACAATGAGCAGTTCTTC.

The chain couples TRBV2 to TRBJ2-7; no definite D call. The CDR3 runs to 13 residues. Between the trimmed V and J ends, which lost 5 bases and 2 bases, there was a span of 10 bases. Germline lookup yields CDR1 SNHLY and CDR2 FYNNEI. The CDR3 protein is CASSQFSTYEQYF. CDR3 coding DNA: TGTGCCAGCAGTCAATTCTCTACCTACGAGCAGTACTTC.

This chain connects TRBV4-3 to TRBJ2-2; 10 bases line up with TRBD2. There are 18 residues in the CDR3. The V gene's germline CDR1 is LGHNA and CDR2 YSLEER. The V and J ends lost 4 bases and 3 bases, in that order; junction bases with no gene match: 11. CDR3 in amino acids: CASSLSLSGRSYTGELFF. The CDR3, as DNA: TGCGCCAGCAGCCTCTCCCTTAGCGGGAGGAGTTACACCGGGGAGCTGTTTTTT.

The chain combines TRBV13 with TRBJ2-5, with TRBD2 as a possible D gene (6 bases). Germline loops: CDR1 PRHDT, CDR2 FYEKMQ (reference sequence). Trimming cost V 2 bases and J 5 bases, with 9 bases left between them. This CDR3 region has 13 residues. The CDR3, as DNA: TGTGCCAGCAGCTTATTCCGGGGGGAGACCCAGTACTTC. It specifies CASSLFRGETQYF.

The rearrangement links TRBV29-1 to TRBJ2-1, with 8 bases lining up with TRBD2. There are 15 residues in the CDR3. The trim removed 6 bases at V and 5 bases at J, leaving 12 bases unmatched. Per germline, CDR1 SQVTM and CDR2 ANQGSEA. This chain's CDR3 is CSVQKGSGNHNEQFF. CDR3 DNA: TGCAGCGTCCAAAAGGGTAGCGGGAACCACAATGAGCAGTTCTTC.

CDR3 DNA: TGTGCCAGCAGCCCAGGATCGGGGGGTTGGTGGGAGCCCCAGCATTTT. It codes for CASSPGSGGWWEPQHF. The rearrangement joins TRBV7-9 to TRBJ1-5; D might be TRBD1 (5 bases). The CDR3 covers 16 residues. Germline CDR1 reads SEHNR; CDR2 reads FQNEAQ (reference sequence). V lost 5 bases and J lost 8, with 22 bases in between. The complete variable domain, with remaining parts taken from reference TRBV7-9 and TRBJ1-5, reads DTGVSQNPRHKITKRGQNVTFRCDPISEHNRLYWYRQTLGQGPEFLTYFQNEAQLEKSRLLSDRFSAERPKGSFSTLEIQRTEQGDSAMYLCASSPGSGGWWEPQHFGDGTRLSIL.

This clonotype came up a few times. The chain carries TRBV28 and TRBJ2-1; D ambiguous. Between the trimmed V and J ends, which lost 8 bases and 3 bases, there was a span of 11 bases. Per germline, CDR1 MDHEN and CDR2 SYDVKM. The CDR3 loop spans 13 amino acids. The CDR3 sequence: CASCAVRYNEQFF. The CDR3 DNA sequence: TGTGCCAGCTGTGCGGTTCGCTACAATGAGCAGTTCTTC.

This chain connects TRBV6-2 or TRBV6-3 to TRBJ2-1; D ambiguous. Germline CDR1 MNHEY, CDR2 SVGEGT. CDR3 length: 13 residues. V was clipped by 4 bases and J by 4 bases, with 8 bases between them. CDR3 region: CASSFVQYNEQFF. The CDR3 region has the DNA TGTGCCAGCAGTTTCGTTCAATACAATGAGCAGTTCTTC.

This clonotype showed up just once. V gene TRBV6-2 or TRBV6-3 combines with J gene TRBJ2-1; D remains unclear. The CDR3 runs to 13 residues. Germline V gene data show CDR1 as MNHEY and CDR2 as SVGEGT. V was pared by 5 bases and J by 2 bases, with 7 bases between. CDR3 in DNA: TGTGCCAGCAGTGGACGAGCCTACAATGAGCAGTTCTTC. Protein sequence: CASSGRAYNEQFF.

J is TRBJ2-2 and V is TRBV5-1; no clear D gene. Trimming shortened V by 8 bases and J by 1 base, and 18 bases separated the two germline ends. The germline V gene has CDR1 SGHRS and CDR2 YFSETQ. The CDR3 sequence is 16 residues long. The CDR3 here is CASKTGTGRNTGELFF. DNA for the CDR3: TGCGCCAGTAAAACTGGCACGGGTCGGAACACCGGGGAGCTGTTTTTT.

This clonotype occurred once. The CDR3 DNA reads TGTGCCAGCAGCTTTCGATCCGACACTGAAGCTTTCTTT. Amino acids: CASSFRSDTEAFF. The genes are TRBV5-5 and TRBJ1-1, with D unresolved. Trimming shortened V by 2 bases and J by 3 bases, and 8 bases separated the two germline ends. Germline V gives CDR1 SGHKS, CDR2 YYEKEE (reference sequence). The CDR3 consists of 13 residues.

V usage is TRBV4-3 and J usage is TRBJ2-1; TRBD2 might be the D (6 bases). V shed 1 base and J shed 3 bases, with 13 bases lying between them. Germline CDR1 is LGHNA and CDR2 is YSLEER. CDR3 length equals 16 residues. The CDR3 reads CASSQVGRNSYNEQFF. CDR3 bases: TGCGCCAGCAGCCAAGTGGGGAGGAACAGCTACAATGAGCAGTTCTTC.

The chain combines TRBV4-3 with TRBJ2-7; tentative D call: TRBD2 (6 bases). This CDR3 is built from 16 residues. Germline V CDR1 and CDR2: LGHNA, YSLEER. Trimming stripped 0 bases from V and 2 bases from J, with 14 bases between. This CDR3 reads CASSQDFFSGTYEQYF. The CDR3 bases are TGCGCCAGCAGCCAAGACTTCTTTAGCGGTACCTACGAGCAGTACTTC.

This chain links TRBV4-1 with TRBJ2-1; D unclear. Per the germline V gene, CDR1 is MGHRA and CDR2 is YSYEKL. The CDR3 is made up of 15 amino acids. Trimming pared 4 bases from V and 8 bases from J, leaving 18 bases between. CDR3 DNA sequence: TGCGCCAGCAGCCTACGGATCCAATTCGGTCATGAGCAGTTCTTC. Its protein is CASSLRIQFGHEQFF.

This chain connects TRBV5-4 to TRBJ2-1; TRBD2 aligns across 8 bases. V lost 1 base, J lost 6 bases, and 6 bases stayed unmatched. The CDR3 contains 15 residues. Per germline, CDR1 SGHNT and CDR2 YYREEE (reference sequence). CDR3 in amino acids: CASSLKLAEINEQFF. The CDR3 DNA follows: TGTGCCAGCAGCTTGAAACTAGCGGAGATCAATGAGCAGTTCTTC.

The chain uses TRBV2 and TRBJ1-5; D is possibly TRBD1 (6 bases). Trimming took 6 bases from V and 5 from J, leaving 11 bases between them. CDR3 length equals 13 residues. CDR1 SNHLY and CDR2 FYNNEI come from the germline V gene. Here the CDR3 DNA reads TGTGCCAGCAGGACAGGTGTTCATCAGCCCCAGCATTTT. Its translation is CASRTGVHQPQHF.